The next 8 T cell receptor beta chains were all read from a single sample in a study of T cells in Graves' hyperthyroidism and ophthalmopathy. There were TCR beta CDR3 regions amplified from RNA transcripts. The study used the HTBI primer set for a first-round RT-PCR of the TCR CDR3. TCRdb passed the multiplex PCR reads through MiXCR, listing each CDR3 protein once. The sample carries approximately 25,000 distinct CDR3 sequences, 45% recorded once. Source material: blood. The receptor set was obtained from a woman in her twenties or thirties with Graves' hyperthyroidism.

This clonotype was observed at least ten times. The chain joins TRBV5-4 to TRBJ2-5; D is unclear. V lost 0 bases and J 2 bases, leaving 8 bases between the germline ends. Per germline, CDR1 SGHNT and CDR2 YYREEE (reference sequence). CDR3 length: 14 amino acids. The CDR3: CASSLEPAQETQYF. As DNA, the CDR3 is TGTGCCAGCAGCTTGGAGCCAGCTCAAGAGACCCAGTACTTC.

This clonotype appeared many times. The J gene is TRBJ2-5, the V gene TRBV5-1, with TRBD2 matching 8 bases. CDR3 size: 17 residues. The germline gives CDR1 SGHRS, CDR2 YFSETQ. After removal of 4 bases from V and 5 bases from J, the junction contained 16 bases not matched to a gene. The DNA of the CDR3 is TGCGCCAGCAGCCCGGCGGGGTCGGCGGGAGGATGGGAGACCCAGTACTTC. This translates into CASSPAGSAGGWETQYF.

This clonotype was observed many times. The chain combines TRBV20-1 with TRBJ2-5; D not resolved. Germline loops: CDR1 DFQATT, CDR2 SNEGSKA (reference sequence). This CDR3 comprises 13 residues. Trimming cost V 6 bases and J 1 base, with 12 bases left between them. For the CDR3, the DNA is TGCAGTGCCCCGGGCAGAACCCAAGAGACCCAGTACTTC. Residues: CSAPGRTQETQYF.

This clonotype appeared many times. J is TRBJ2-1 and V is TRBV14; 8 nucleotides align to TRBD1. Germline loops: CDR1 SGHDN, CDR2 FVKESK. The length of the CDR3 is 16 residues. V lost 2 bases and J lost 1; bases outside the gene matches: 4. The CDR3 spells CASSQPGGQSYNEQFF. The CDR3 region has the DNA TGTGCCAGCAGCCAACCAGGGGGCCAATCCTACAATGAGCAGTTCTTC.

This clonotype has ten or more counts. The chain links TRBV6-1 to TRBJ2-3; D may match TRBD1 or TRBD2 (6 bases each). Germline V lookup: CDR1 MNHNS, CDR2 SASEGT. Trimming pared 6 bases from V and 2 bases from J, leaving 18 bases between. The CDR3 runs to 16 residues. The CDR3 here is CASSSLGGTYTDTQYF. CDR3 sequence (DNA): TGTGCCAGCAGCTCCTTAGGGGGGACGTACACAGATACGCAGTATTTT.

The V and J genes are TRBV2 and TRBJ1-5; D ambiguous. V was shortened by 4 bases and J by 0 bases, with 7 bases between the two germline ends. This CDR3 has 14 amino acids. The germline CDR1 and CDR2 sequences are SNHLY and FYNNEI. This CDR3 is CASSGANSNQPQHF. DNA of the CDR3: TGTGCCAGCAGTGGGGCTAATAGCAATCAGCCCCAGCATTTT.

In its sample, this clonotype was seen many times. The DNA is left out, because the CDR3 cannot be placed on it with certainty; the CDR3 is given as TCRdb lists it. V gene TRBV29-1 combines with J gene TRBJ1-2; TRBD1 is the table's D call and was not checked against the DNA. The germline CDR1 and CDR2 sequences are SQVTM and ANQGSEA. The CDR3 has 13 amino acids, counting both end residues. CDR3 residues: CSVATGSSERYAF.

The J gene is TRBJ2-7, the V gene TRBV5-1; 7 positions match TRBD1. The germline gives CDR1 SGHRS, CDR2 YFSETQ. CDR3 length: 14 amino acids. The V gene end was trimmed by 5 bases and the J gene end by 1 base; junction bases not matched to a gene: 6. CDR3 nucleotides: TGCGCCAGCAGTCCGACAGGGAAGTCCTACGAGCAGTACTTC. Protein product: CASSPTGKSYEQYF.